The rows below give T cell receptor beta chains drawn from one sample of a study of blood T cell repertoires in COVID-19. Method: immunoSEQ multiplex PCR; TCRdb's copy keeps in-frame clones and lacks some. The data contain approximately 300,000 clones, around nine tenths of them singletons. Material: peripheral blood. These receptors all stem from a man in his fifties or sixties with active or convalescent COVID-19. The CDR3 runs from the conserved cysteine through the conserved F or W. The D gene is left open where the match is weak. The size field is filled for only some rows; it gives once, few, many or a size class.

d_call,j_call,clone_size,v_call,cdr3_aa,cdr3_nt
-,TRBJ2-2,-,TRBV14,CASSQGLGRYTGELFF,TGTGCCAGCAGCCAAGGTCTGGGGAGGTACACCGGGGAGCTGTTTTTT
TRBD1,TRBJ2-1,-,TRBV9,CASSVGDRGLYNEQFF,TGTGCCAGCAGCGTTGGAGACAGGGGGCTCTACAATGAGCAGTTCTTC
TRBD1,TRBJ2-2,-,TRBV3-1/TRBV3-2,CASSQDPRTGGASGELFF,TGTGCCAGCAGCCAAGACCCCAGGACAGGGGGCGCATCCGGGGAGCTGTTTTTT
TRBD1,TRBJ2-2,-,TRBV30,CAWRGGDRGTSGNTGELFF,TGTGCCTGGAGGGGAGGGGACAGGGGAACTAGCGGGAACACCGGGGAGCTGTTTTTT
-,TRBJ1-2,-,TRBV7-8,CASSLLRANYGYTF,TGTGCCAGCAGCCTCCTCAGGGCCAACTATGGCTACACCTTC
-,TRBJ1-2,-,TRBV6-6,CASTLGRAPYGYTF,TGTGCCAGCACTCTAGGGAGGGCGCCCTATGGCTACACCTTC
-,TRBJ1-5,once,TRBV10-3,CAISEGSAQHF,TGTGCCATCAGTGAGGGCAGCGCCCAGCATTTT
TRBD1,TRBJ1-1,few,TRBV10-3,CATSQQDRGAEAFF,TGTGCCACCTCACAACAAGACAGGGGCGCTGAAGCTTTCTTT
-,TRBJ2-5,-,TRBV29-1,CSVEGGAGETQYF,TGCAGCGTTGAGGGGGGGGCCGGGGAGACCCAGTACTTC
TRBD2,TRBJ2-1,-,TRBV5-1,CASSFNPGGPGNEQFF,TGCGCCAGCAGTTTTAATCCGGGGGGGCCGGGGAATGAGCAGTTCTTC
TRBD1,TRBJ2-1,-,TRBV5-6,CASSSFGTAPLNEQFF,TGTGCCAGCAGCTCCTTTGGGACAGCGCCTTTGAATGAGCAGTTCTTC
-,TRBJ2-3,-,TRBV11-1,CASSFLGVTDTQYF,TGTGCCAGCAGCTTCCTGGGCGTCACAGATACGCAGTATTTT
-,TRBJ1-1,-,TRBV21-1,CASSKAAEHFPRTEAFF,TGTGCCAGCAGCAAAGCAGCGGAACACTTCCCGCGCACTGAAGCTTTCTTT
-,TRBJ2-5,-,TRBV28,CASSLFGGTETQYF,TGTGCCAGCAGTTTATTCGGGGGTACGGAGACCCAGTACTTC
TRBD1,TRBJ1-1,-,TRBV5-6,CASSLPGQGNTEAFF,TGTGCCAGCAGCCTCCCCGGACAGGGGAACACTGAAGCTTTCTTT
-,TRBJ2-3,-,TRBV7-8,CASSLGKPGADTQYF,TGTGCCAGCAGCTTAGGTAAACCGGGAGCAGATACGCAGTATTTT
-,TRBJ2-5,once,TRBV18,CASSPTPEVRETQYF,TGTGCCAGCTCGCCGACCCCTGAGGTACGAGAGACCCAGTACTTC
-,TRBJ2-3,-,TRBV9,CASSVGISANTDTQYF,TGTGCCAGCAGCGTAGGTATTAGCGCAAACACAGATACGCAGTATTTT
-,TRBJ1-1,-,TRBV10-2,CASSDPSGTRAFF,TGCGCCAGCAGTGACCCCTCCGGGACACGAGCTTTCTTT
TRBD2,TRBJ2-1,-,TRBV19,CASSIGVGGSRNEQFF,TGTGCCAGTAGTATAGGGGTGGGCGGGAGTAGGAATGAGCAGTTCTTC
TRBD1,TRBJ1-2,-,TRBV7-9,CASSLGTAVAYGYTF,TGTGCCAGCAGCTTGGGGACAGCGGTGGCCTATGGCTACACCTTC
-,TRBJ2-5,-,TRBV21-1,CASSKEDNQETQYF,TGTGCCAGCAGCAAAGAGGACAATCAAGAGACCCAGTACTTC
-,TRBJ2-6,-,TRBV28,CASTQQGAGANVLTF,TGTGCCAGCACCCAACAGGGCGCTGGGGCCAACGTCCTGACTTTC
TRBD1,TRBJ1-2,-,TRBV29-1,CSVRQGARYNYGYTF,TGCAGCGTCAGACAGGGGGCGCGGTACAACTATGGCTACACCTTC
-,TRBJ2-5,once,TRBV18,CASSRNQGQGETQYF,TGTGCCAGCTCACGAAACCAAGGGCAGGGGGAGACCCAGTACTTC
-,TRBJ2-3,once,TRBV7-8,CASSLLGATDTQYF,TGTGCCAGCAGCTTATTGGGGGCGACGGATACGCAGTATTTT
-,TRBJ1-5,-,TRBV4-1,CASSQATWAQRSNQPQHF,TGCGCCAGCAGCCAAGCAACGTGGGCCCAACGGAGCAATCAGCCCCAGCATTTT
-,TRBJ1-5,-,TRBV28,CASSDPGMGQPQHF,TGTGCCAGCAGTGATCCAGGGATGGGGCAGCCCCAGCATTTT
-,TRBJ1-6,-,TRBV2,CASSGQSRSPLHF,TGTGCCAGCAGTGGACAGTCAAGGTCACCCCTCCACTTT
-,TRBJ1-2,-,TRBV5-4,CASSLRLGQGGYGYTF,TGTGCCAGCAGCTTGAGATTGGGGCAGGGTGGCTATGGCTACACCTTC
TRBD1,TRBJ1-2,-,TRBV7-2,CASSLGQGLGGYTF,TGTGCCAGCAGCTTGGGACAGGGGTTGGGTGGCTACACCTTC
-,TRBJ2-4,-,TRBV18,CASSPPSASGNIQYF,TGTGCCAGCTCACCACCGTCTGCAAGCGGAAACATTCAGTACTTC
-,TRBJ1-4,-,TRBV28,CASDGRGGHEKLFF,TGTGCCAGCGATGGGCGGGGAGGGCATGAAAAACTGTTTTTT
TRBD2,TRBJ2-1,-,TRBV6-2/TRBV6-3,CASSYIPSGGGEQFF,TGTGCCAGCAGTTACATTCCTAGCGGGGGGGGCGAGCAGTTCTTC
TRBD1,TRBJ1-2,-,TRBV10-3,CAISATGEANYGYTF,TGTGCCATCAGTGCAACAGGGGAGGCTAACTATGGCTACACCTTC
TRBD1,TRBJ2-7,-,TRBV9,CASSVETGGRYEQYF,TGTGCCAGCAGCGTAGAGACAGGGGGAAGATACGAGCAGTACTTC
-,TRBJ1-5,once,TRBV10-2,CASSDTQGGKPQHF,TGCGCCAGCAGTGACACGCAGGGTGGAAAGCCCCAGCATTTT
TRBD2,TRBJ2-1,few,TRBV18,CASSLSGLAGKREQFF,TGTGCCAGCTCACTCTCGGGACTAGCGGGGAAAAGGGAGCAGTTCTTC
-,TRBJ1-6,-,TRBV2,CASKVVEDSPLHF,TGTGCCAGCAAGGTTGTGGAGGATTCACCCCTCCACTTT
-,TRBJ2-6,-,TRBV13,CASTDLNSGANVLTF,TGTGCCAGCACCGACTTGAACTCTGGGGCCAACGTCCTGACTTTC
TRBD1,TRBJ1-1,few,TRBV6-2/TRBV6-3,CASSKHTGDTEAFF,TGTGCCAGCAGCAAACATACAGGGGACACTGAAGCTTTCTTT
-,TRBJ2-1,-,TRBV7-6,CASSRRLAGGHNEQFF,TGTGCCAGCAGCCGGAGACTAGCTGGGGGCCACAATGAGCAGTTCTTC
-,TRBJ1-1,-,TRBV9,CASSVGGVDTEAFF,TGTGCCAGCAGCGTAGGGGGGGTGGACACTGAAGCTTTCTTT
TRBD1,TRBJ1-4,-,TRBV11-2,CASSLRGQPMTPTNEKLFF,TGTGCCAGCAGCTTAAGGGGACAGCCTATGACTCCAACTAATGAAAAACTGTTTTTT
-,TRBJ1-4,-,TRBV28,CASSSSGGNFNEKLFF,TGTGCCAGCAGTTCCTCTGGGGGGAACTTTAATGAAAAACTGTTTTTT
TRBD1,TRBJ1-2,-,TRBV2,CACTGTAVNYGYTF,TGTGCCTGTACCGGGACAGCCGTTAACTATGGCTACACCTTC
-,TRBJ2-7,few,TRBV7-9,CASCPGTGRLEQYF,TGTGCCAGCTGCCCCGGGACTGGGAGACTCGAGCAGTACTTC
TRBD1,TRBJ1-5,-,TRBV6-5,CASRAGTVENQPQHF,TGTGCCAGCAGGGCAGGGACAGTGGAGAATCAGCCCCAGCATTTT